This T cell receptor (beta chain) is from a study of blood T cell repertoires in COVID-19. On the study more broadly: Whether acute or convalescent, the COVID-19 samples came from the United States, Italy and Spain. PBMCs, B-cell-depleted T cells, or T cells were the source of the cDNA or gDNA that made up the material.

CDR1 and CDR2 (germline): KGHDR, SFDVKD. Trimming removed 2 bases at V and 6 bases at J, with 8 bases between. This CDR3 spans 13 amino acids. Methods used by the authors: Cell counts per sample came from amplifying reference gene primers. Assay used: immunoSEQ multiplex PCR; TCRdb lists only in-frame clones, some missing. Clonal size and the V and J genes are those of that table, whereas D and trimming came from the DNA. The sample gives around 310,000 clones, around 89% of which show up once; 3.5% to 4% is in the top ten. This TCR derives from a woman between 45 and 60 years old with active or convalescent COVID-19. The chain employs TRBV24-1 and TRBJ2-3; D is undetermined. What was sequenced was peripheral blood. The CDR3 nucleotides are TGTGCCACCAGTGATTCGAACCAGGATACGCAGTATTTT. Its protein is CATSDSNQDTQYF.